These 2 T cell receptor beta chains were all obtained from the same sample, sequenced in a study of blood T cell repertoires in COVID-19. TCRdb's table, derived via immunoSEQ multiplex PCR, lists solely in-frame clones and lacks some. The sample lists 200,000 to 300,000 clones, 84% seen once, with more than 1.5% in the top ten. The material sequenced was peripheral blood. The source of these receptors is a woman aged 40 to 49 who had recovered from COVID-19.

This chain connects TRBV28 to TRBJ1-1, with 8 bases lining up with TRBD1. The V segment lost 8 bases and the J segment 1 base; nucleotides outside the gene matches: 9. The germline CDR1 and CDR2 sequences are MDHEN and SYDVKM. CDR3 length: 15 residues. The CDR3 reads CASYSGGAGNTEAFF. CDR3 in DNA: TGTGCCAGCTACTCAGGGGGCGCGGGGAACACTGAAGCTTTCTTT.

This rearrangement joins TRBV2 to TRBJ2-5, with 8 nucleotides matching TRBD2. This CDR3 has 13 residues. The ends lost 4 bases at V and 5 bases at J; junction bases unmatched: 3. Germline V lookup: CDR1 SNHLY, CDR2 FYNNEI. The CDR3: CASSAGGSETQYF. The CDR3 coding sequence is TGTGCCAGCAGTGCGGGGGGGTCGGAGACCCAGTACTTC.